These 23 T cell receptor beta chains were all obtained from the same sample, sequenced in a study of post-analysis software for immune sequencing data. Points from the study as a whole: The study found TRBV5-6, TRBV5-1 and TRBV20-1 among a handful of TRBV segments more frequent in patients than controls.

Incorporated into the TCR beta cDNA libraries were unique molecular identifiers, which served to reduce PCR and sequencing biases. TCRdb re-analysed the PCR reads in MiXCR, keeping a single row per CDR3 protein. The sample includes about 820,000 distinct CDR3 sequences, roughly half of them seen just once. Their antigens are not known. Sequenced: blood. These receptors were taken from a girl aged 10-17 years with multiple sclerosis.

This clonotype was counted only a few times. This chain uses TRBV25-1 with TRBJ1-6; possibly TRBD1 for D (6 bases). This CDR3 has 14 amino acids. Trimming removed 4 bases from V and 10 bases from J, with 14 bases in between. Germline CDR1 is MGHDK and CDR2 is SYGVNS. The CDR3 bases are TGTGCCAGCAGTGCGGGACATTTTGTCTCACCCCTCCACTTT. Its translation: CASSAGHFVSPLHF.

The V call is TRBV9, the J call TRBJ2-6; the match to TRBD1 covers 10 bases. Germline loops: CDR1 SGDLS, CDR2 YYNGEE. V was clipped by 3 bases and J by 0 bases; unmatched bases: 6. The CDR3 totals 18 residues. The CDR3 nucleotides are TGTGCCAGCAGCGAGACCGGGACAGGGGTCTCTGGGGCCAACGTCCTGACTTTC. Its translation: CASSETGTGVSGANVLTF.

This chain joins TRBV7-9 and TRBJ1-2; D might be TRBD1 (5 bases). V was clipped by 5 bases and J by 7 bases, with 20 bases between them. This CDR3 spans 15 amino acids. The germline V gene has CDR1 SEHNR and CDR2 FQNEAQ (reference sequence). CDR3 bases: TGTGCCAGCAGCCCACTGGGCCTGGGGGGGACTGGCTACACCTTC. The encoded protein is CASSPLGLGGTGYTF.

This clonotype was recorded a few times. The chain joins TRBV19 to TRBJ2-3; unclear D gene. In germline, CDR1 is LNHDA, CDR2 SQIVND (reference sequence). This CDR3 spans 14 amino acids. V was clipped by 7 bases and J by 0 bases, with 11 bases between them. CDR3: CASTGGASTDTQYF. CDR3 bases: TGTGCCAGTACCGGCGGAGCGAGCACAGATACGCAGTATTTT.

The CDR3 reads CASSLLTRAPQETQYF. The CDR3 region has the DNA TGTGCCAGCAGCTTGCTTACCCGGGCACCTCAAGAGACCCAGTACTTC. This chain connects TRBV5-6 to TRBJ2-5; D is unclear. The CDR3 sequence is 16 residues long. The germline CDR1 and CDR2 sequences are SGHDT and YYEEEE. V lost 1 base to trimming and J lost 2 bases, with 15 bases between them.

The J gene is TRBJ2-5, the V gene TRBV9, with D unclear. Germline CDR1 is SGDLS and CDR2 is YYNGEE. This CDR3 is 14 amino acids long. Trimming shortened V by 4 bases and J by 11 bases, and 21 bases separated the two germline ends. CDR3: CASSTRAAGNEQYF. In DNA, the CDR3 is TGTGCCAGCAGCACAAGGGCTGCTGGCAATGAGCAGTACTTC.

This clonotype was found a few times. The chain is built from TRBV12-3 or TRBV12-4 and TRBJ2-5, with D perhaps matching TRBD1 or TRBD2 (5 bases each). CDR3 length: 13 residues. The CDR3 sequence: CASQGEDLETQYF. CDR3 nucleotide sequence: TGTGCTTCCCAGGGTGAGGACTTAGAGACCCAGTACTTC.

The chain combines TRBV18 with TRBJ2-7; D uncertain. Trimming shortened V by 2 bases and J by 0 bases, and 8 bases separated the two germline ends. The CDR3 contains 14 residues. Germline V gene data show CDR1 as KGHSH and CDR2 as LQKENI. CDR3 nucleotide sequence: TGTGCCAGCTCACCAGTAGACTTCTCCTACGAGCAGTACTTC. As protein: CASSPVDFSYEQYF.

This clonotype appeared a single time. The CDR3 here is CASSKLGANEQFF. The CDR3 bases are TGTGCCAGCAGCAAACTCGGGGCAAATGAGCAGTTCTTC. V usage is TRBV3-1 and J usage is TRBJ2-1; D possibly uses TRBD1 or TRBD2 (5 bases each). The CDR3 runs 13 residues. The germline CDR1 and CDR2 sequences are LGHDT and YNNKEL (reference sequence). Trimming stripped 5 bases from V and 7 bases from J, with 12 bases between.

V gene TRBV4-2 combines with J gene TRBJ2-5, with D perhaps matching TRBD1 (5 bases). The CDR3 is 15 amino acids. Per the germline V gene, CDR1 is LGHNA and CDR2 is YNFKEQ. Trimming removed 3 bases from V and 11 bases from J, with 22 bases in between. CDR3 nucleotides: TGTGCCAGCAGCCAGGAGACACAGGTGACCTACGGGCAGTACTTC. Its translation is CASSQETQVTYGQYF.

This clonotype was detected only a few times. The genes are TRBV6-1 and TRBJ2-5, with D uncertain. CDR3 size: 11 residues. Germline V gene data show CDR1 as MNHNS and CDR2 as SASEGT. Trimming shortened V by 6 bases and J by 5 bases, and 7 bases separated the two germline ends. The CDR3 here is CASSPWETQYF. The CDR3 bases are TGTGCCAGCAGCCCCTGGGAGACCCAGTACTTC.

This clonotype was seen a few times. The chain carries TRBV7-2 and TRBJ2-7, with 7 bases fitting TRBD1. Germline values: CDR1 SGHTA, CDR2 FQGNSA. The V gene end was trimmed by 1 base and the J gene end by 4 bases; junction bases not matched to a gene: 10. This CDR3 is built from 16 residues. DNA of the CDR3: TGTGCCAGCAGCTTAGTCACAGGGGCCCTCATTTACGAGCAGTACTTC. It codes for CASSLVTGALIYEQYF.

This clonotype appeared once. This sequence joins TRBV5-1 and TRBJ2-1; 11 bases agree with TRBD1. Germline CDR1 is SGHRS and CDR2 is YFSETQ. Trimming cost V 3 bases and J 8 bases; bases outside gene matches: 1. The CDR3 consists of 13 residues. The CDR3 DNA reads TGCGCCAGCAGCTGGACAGGGGGCTATGAGCAGTTCTTC. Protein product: CASSWTGGYEQFF.

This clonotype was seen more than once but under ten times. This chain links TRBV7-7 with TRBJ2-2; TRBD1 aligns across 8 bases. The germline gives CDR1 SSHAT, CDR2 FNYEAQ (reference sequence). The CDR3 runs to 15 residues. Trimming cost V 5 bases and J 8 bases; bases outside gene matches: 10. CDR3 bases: TGTGCCAGCAGCCCCCAAGCAGGGGGCCGTGGGGAGCTGTTTTTT. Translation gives CASSPQAGGRGELFF.

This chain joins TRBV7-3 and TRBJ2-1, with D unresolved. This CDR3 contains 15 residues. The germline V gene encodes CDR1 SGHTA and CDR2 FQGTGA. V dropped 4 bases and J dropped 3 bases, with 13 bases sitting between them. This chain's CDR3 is CASSSSPTVYNEQFF. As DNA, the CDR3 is TGTGCCAGCAGCTCTTCCCCAACAGTCTACAATGAGCAGTTCTTC.

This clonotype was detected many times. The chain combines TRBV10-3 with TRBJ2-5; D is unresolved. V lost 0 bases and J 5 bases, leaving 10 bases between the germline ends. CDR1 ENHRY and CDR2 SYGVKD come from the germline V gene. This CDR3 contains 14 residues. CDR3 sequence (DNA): TGTGCCATCAGTGAGTCAGGGATAGGCGAGACCCAGTACTTC. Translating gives CAISESGIGETQYF.

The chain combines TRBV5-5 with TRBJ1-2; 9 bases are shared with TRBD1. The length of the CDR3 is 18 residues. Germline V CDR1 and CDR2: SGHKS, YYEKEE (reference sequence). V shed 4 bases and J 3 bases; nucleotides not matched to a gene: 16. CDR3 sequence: CASSQWRIQGARDYGYTF. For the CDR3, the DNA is TGTGCCAGCAGCCAGTGGAGAATACAGGGGGCAAGAGACTATGGCTACACCTTC.

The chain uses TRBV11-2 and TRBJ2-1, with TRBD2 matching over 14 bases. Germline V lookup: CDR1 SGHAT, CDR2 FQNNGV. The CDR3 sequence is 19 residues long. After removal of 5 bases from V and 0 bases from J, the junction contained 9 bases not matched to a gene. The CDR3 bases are TGTGCCAGCAGCGAGACTAGCGGGAGGGCCCCAGGCTCCTACAATGAGCAGTTCTTC. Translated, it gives CASSETSGRAPGSYNEQFF.

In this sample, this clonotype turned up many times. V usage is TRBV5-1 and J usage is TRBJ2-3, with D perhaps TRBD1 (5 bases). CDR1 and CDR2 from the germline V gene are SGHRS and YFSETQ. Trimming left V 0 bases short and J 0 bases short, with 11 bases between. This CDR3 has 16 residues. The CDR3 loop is CASSLEGRSSTDTQYF. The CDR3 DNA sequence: TGCGCCAGCAGCTTGGAGGGGCGGTCGAGCACAGATACGCAGTATTTT.

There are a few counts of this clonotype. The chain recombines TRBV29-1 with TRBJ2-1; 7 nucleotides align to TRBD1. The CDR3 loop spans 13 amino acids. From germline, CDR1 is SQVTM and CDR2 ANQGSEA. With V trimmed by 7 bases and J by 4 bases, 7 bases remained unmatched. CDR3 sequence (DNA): TGCAGCGGCGACAGGGACCCATACAATGAGCAGTTCTTC. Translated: CSGDRDPYNEQFF.

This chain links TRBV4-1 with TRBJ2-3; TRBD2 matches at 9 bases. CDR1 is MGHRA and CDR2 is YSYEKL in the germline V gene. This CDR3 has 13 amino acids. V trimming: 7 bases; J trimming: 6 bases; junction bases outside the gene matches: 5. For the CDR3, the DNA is TGCGCCAGCAACTTAGCGGGAGAGGATACGCAGTATTTT. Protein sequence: CASNLAGEDTQYF.

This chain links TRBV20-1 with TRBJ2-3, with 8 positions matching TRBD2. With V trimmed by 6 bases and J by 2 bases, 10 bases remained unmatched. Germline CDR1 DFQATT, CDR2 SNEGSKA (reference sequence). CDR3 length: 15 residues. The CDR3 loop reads CSARGWREDTDTQYF. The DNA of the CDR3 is TGCAGTGCAAGGGGCTGGCGGGAGGACACAGATACGCAGTATTTT.

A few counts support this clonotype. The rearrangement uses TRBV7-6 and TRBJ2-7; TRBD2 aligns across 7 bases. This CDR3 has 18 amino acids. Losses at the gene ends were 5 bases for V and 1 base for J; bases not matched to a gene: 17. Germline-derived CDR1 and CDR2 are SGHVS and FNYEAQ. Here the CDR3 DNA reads TGTGCCAGCAGCCCGATTCCGGGGTCGGCGGGAGAGTCCTACGAGCAGTACTTC. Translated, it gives CASSPIPGSAGESYEQYF.